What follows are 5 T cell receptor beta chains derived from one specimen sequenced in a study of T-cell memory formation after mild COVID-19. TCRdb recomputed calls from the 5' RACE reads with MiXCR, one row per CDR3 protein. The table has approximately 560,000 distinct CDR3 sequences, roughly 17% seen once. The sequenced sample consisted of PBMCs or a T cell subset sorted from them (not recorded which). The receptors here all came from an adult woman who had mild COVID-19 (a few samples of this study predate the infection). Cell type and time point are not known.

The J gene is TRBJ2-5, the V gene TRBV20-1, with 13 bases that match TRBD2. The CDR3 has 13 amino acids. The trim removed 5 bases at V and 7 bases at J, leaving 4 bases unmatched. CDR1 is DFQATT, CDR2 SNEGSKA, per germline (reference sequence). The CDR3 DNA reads TGCAGTGCTTCAAGGACTAGCGGGGGGACCCAGTACTTC. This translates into CSASRTSGGTQYF.

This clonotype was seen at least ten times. CDR3 in DNA: TGCAGCGTTGATTCTCCCGGACAGGGGGCACTCAACACTGAAGCTTTCTTT. This codes for CSVDSPGQGALNTEAFF. This chain links TRBV29-1 with TRBJ1-1; TRBD1 matches 11 bases. Germline lookup yields CDR1 SQVTM and CDR2 ANQGSEA. Unmatched junction bases numbered 11, after V lost 3 bases and J lost 2 bases. The CDR3 spans 17 residues.

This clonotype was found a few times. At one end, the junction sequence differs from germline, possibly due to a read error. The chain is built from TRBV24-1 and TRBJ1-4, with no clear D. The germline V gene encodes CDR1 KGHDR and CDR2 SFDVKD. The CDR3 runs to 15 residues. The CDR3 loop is CATSGPGATNEKLFF. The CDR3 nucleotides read TGTGCCACGAGTGGACCAGGTGCAACTAATGAAAAACTGTTTTTT.

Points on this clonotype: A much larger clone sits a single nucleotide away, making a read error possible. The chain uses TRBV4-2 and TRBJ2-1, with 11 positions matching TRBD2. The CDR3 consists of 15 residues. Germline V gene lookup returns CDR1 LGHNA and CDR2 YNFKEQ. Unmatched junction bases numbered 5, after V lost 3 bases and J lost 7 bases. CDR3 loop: CASSHDSGGANEQFF. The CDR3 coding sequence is TGTGCCAGCAGCCACGATAGCGGGGGGGCAAATGAGCAGTTCTTC.

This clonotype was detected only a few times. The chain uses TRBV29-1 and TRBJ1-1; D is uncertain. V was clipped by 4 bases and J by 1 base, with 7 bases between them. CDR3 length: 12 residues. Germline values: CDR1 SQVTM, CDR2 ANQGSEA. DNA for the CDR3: TGCAGCGTTGGTTCCGGGAACACTGAAGCTTTCTTT. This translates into CSVGSGNTEAFF.